This passage covers 22 T cell receptor beta chains from one sample sequenced in a study of resident and recirculating memory T cells in vitiligo. The method was immunoSEQ multiplex PCR; TCRdb's version includes in-frame clones alone and lacks a portion of them. This sample has tens of thousands of clones, with 90% to 95% found just once. Sequenced material: blood. The receptors stem from a male donor with vitiligo.

V usage is TRBV4-3 and J usage is TRBJ1-4; D possibly corresponds to TRBD1 (5 bases). The V end was cut by 0 bases, the J end by 10 bases, with 18 bases between. CDR1 is LGHNA, CDR2 YSLEER, per germline. This CDR3 has 16 residues. Written as DNA, the CDR3 is TGCGCCAGCAGCCAAGATCCCTCAGGGTATGTGGGAAAACTGTTTTTT. Translation gives CASSQDPSGYVGKLFF.

The chain employs TRBV18 and TRBJ1-1; 9 bases are shared with TRBD1. CDR1 is KGHSH and CDR2 is LQKENI in the germline V gene. This CDR3 has 16 residues. The trim removed 0 bases at V and 3 bases at J, leaving 5 bases unmatched. The CDR3 DNA is TGTGCCAGCTCACCACCGGACAGGGGAAGGGACACTGAAGCTTTCTTT. This sequence encodes CASSPPDRGRDTEAFF.

The CDR3 sequence is CASSSGQDDGAFF. CDR3 DNA: TGTGCCAGCAGCAGCGGACAGGACGACGGGGCTTTCTTT. The chain has TRBV5-4 and TRBJ1-1; 7 bases agree with TRBD1. Germline V gives CDR1 SGHNT, CDR2 YYREEE (reference sequence). J was trimmed by 11 bases and V by 4 bases; bases with no gene match: 11. This CDR3 spans 13 amino acids.

In DNA, the CDR3 is TGTGCCAGCAGCATACGCCACGACAGGGTGGAGACCCAGTACTTC. Residues: CASSIRHDRVETQYF. The chain recombines TRBV7-3 with TRBJ2-5, with 7 positions matching TRBD1. The CDR3 is 15 amino acids. J lost 5 bases, V lost 5 bases, and 11 bases had no gene match. Germline CDR1 SGHTA, CDR2 FQGTGA. The whole variable domain, remainder taken from reference TRBV7-3 and TRBJ2-5, is GAGVSQTPSNKVTEKGKYVELRCDPISGHTALYWYRQSLGQGPEFLIYFQGTGAADDSGLPNDRFFAVRPEGSVSTLKIQRTERGDSAVYLCASSIRHDRVETQYFGPGTRLLVL.

The chain carries TRBV9 and TRBJ2-3; D possibly corresponds to TRBD2 (7 bases). V was cut by 4 bases and J by 12 bases, with 15 bases left in between. The CDR3 is made up of 12 amino acids. Germline CDR1 reads SGDLS; CDR2 reads YYNGEE. DNA of the CDR3: TGTGCCAGCAGCCAAGGGGGGGCTCCCCAGTATTTT. This gives the protein CASSQGGAPQYF.

The chain employs TRBV29-1 and TRBJ1-1, with D unresolved. The CDR3 sequence is 11 residues long. The V gene's germline CDR1 is SQVTM and CDR2 ANQGSEA. The V end lost 3 bases, the J end lost 2 bases, and 4 bases lay between the germline ends. The CDR3 DNA sequence: TGCAGCGTTGAGAGAAACACTGAAGCTTTCTTT. Translated, it gives CSVERNTEAFF.

J is TRBJ1-5 and V is TRBV11-2, with D hard to call. V gave up 0 bases and J gave up 5 bases, with 5 bases separating them. Germline V CDR1 and CDR2: SGHAT, FQNNGV. The CDR3 extends over 13 amino acids. The chain's CDR3 is CASSLEGDQPQHF. The CDR3, as DNA: TGTGCCAGCAGCTTAGAGGGAGATCAGCCCCAGCATTTT.

The table lists this clone with a few counts. The chain couples TRBV4-3 to TRBJ1-3; 7 positions agree with TRBD1. Trimming removed 0 bases from V and 4 bases from J; junction bases left unmatched: 6. Germline V gene sequence: CDR1 LGHNA, CDR2 YSLEER. The CDR3 contains 16 residues. CDR3: CASSQDVAGGGNTIYF. The CDR3, as DNA: TGCGCCAGCAGCCAAGATGTAGCAGGGGGGGGAAACACCATATATTTT.

The CDR3 spells CASSKTVNSFYNEQFF. Written as DNA, the CDR3 is TGTGCCAGCAGTAAAACAGTTAACTCCTTTTACAATGAGCAGTTCTTC. V gene TRBV27 combines with J gene TRBJ2-1; D unresolved. Germline V CDR1 and CDR2: MNHEY, SMNVEV (reference sequence). V lost 5 bases and J 4 bases, leaving 18 bases between the germline ends. The CDR3 extends over 16 amino acids.

This clone was detected once. The CDR3 sequence: CSVEGPSYEQYF. The CDR3 bases are TGCAGCGTGGAGGGTCCTTCCTACGAGCAGTACTTC. The chain joins TRBV29-1 to TRBJ2-7; D possibly corresponds to TRBD2 (6 bases). CDR3 length equals 12 residues. The germline V gene encodes CDR1 SQVTM and CDR2 ANQGSEA. The V end lost 6 bases, the J end lost 1 base, and 10 bases lay between the germline ends.

The V and J genes are TRBV7-9 and TRBJ2-1; TRBD2 aligns across 7 bases. Germline V CDR1 and CDR2: SEHNR, FQNEAQ (reference sequence). J gave up 6 bases and V 4 bases, and 15 bases lay outside the gene matches. The CDR3 sequence is 17 residues long. The CDR3 DNA is TGTGCCAGCAGCTCCATGGAGGGCGGGGGACCTTCCAATGAGCAGTTCTTC. It specifies CASSSMEGGGPSNEQFF. Supplemented by reference TRBV7-9 and TRBJ2-1, the full variable domain reads DTGVSQNPRHKITKRGQNVTFRCDPISEHNRLYWYRQTLGQGPEFLTYFQNEAQLEKSRLLSDRFSAERPKGSFSTLEIQRTEQGDSAMYLCASSSMEGGGPSNEQFFGPGTRLTVL.

The CDR3 region is CASSLGLAAGGFNEQFF. Written as DNA, the CDR3 is TGTGCCAGCAGCTTAGGTCTGGCGGCGGGGGGCTTCAATGAGCAGTTCTTC. The genes are TRBV7-2 and TRBJ2-1, with 8 bases that match TRBD2. The germline gives CDR1 SGHTA, CDR2 FQGNSA. The CDR3 has 17 amino acids. Trimming took 1 base from V and 6 from J; bases not matched to a gene: 11.

This sequence joins TRBV21-1 and TRBJ1-5; the table's TRBD1 call for D was not verified on the DNA. TRBV21-1 is termed a pseudogene. The CDR3 length is 15 residues. CDR3 sequence: CASSKLRQGNQPQHF. In DNA form, the CDR3 reads TGTGCCAGCAGCAAACTCCGACAAGGCAATCAGCCCCAGCATTTT.

This clone occurred once. This rearrangement joins TRBV7-2 to TRBJ1-1; D remains unclear. CDR1 is SGHTA, CDR2 FQGNSA, per germline. Trimming removed 2 bases at V and 4 bases at J, with 11 bases between. This CDR3 contains 14 residues. The CDR3 reads CASSLSSWSTEAFF. As DNA, the CDR3 is TGTGCCAGCAGCTTAAGCTCCTGGAGCACTGAAGCTTTCTTT.

The V gene is TRBV27, the J gene TRBJ2-3, with D possibly matching TRBD1 (6 bases). CDR1 and CDR2 from the germline V gene are MNHEY and SMNVEV (reference sequence). The CDR3 runs to 13 residues. Deletions cut 6 bases from V and 8 bases from J, with 15 bases between. The CDR3 nucleotides are TGTGCCAGCAGCTCACAGGGTCCGGGTACGCAGTATTTT. It codes for CASSSQGPGTQYF.

The genes are TRBV5-6 and TRBJ1-1, with D perhaps TRBD1 (6 bases). Germline V gene data show CDR1 as SGHDT and CDR2 as YYEEEE. Trimming stripped 4 bases from V and 1 base from J, with 17 bases between. The CDR3 loop spans 16 amino acids. DNA of the CDR3: TGTGCCAGCAGCGTAACAGGGTGGGAGACGAACACTGAAGCTTTCTTT. It specifies CASSVTGWETNTEAFF.

The V call is TRBV6-5, the J call TRBJ1-5; D not resolved. CDR1 is MNHEY and CDR2 is SVGAGI in the germline V gene. The CDR3 covers 14 residues. Trimming pared 6 bases from V and 6 bases from J, leaving 15 bases between. The CDR3 DNA sequence: TGTGCCAGCAGCTATTCACCGGCGGTTCAGCCCCAGCATTTT. Encoded protein: CASSYSPAVQPQHF.

The chain recombines TRBV11-2 with TRBJ1-1, with TRBD1 matching 7 bases. Per the germline V gene, CDR1 is SGHAT and CDR2 is FQNNGV. The CDR3 length is 14 residues. V gave up 1 base and J gave up 2 bases; unmatched junction bases: 1. In nucleotides, the CDR3 is TGTGCCAGCAGCTTAGGGACAGGTAACACTGAAGCTTTCTTT. This encodes CASSLGTGNTEAFF.

The chain employs TRBV7-9 and TRBJ2-3; 9 nucleotides align to TRBD1. Trimming at V came to 5 bases and at J to 6 bases, leaving 12 bases not matched to a gene. The CDR3 runs 16 residues. The germline CDR1 and CDR2 sequences are SEHNR and FQNEAQ (reference sequence). As DNA, the CDR3 is TGTGCCAGCAGCGACCACGACAGGGGGATCGGGGATACGCAGTATTTT. This sequence encodes CASSDHDRGIGDTQYF. Supplemented by reference TRBV7-9 and TRBJ2-3, the full variable domain reads DTGVSQNPRHKITKRGQNVTFRCDPISEHNRLYWYRQTLGQGPEFLTYFQNEAQLEKSRLLSDRFSAERPKGSFSTLEIQRTEQGDSAMYLCASSDHDRGIGDTQYFGPGTRLTVL.

V gene TRBV6-5 combines with J gene TRBJ1-2, with 8 positions matching TRBD1. Unmatched junction bases numbered 10, after V lost 6 bases and J lost 4 bases. CDR1 and CDR2 (germline): MNHEY, SVGAGI. CDR3 length equals 15 residues. Here the CDR3 DNA reads TGTGCCAGCAGACCAAGAGACAGGGGTTTCTATGGCTACACCTTC. It translates to CASRPRDRGFYGYTF.

The chain recombines TRBV11-2 with TRBJ1-1; 7 bases line up with TRBD1. The CDR3 consists of 16 residues. Looked up from germline, CDR1 is SGHAT and CDR2 is FQNNGV. Trimming at V came to 1 base and at J to 11 bases, leaving 16 bases not matched to a gene. The CDR3 protein is CASSLGVYRGGALAFF. In DNA form, the CDR3 reads TGTGCCAGCAGCTTAGGGGTCTATAGAGGGGGCGCGTTGGCTTTCTTT.

The rearrangement joins TRBV4-3 to TRBJ2-2, with TRBD1 matching over 10 bases. CDR3 size: 18 residues. The J segment lost 3 bases and the V segment lost 4 bases, leaving 11 bases of the junction unmatched. Germline CDR1 and CDR2: LGHNA and YSLEER. The CDR3, as DNA: TGCGCCAGCAGCCCCTCTCTTCGACAGGGGGCGGACACCGGGGAGCTGTTTTTT. Translating gives CASSPSLRQGADTGELFF.